Each of the 7 T cell receptor beta chains below was sequenced from the same sample in a study of neurological immune-mediated disorders. TCRdb used MiXCR to reprocess the 5' RACE reads, holding one entry per CDR3 protein. The sample has 65,000 to 90,000 distinct CDR3 sequences, around a tenth seen once. Sequencing used PBMCs. The receptors here all came from a man aged 35-49 years in good health.

This clonotype was recorded a few times. The CDR3, as DNA: TGTGCCAGCAGTGAGGTGGGCAGGAGATACACCGGGGAGCTGTTTTTT. Residues: CASSEVGRRYTGELFF. The chain couples TRBV6-1 to TRBJ2-2; D unclear. V gave up 3 bases and J gave up 3 bases, with 14 bases separating them. The CDR3 sequence is 16 residues long. In germline, CDR1 is MNHNS, CDR2 SASEGT.

Details on this clonotype: This may come from a read error, since a much larger clone is one base off. V gene TRBV29-1 combines with J gene TRBJ2-1, with TRBD2 matching over 7 bases. Germline V gene lookup returns CDR1 SQVTM and CDR2 ANQGSEA. This CDR3 has 15 amino acids. In DNA form, the CDR3 reads TGCAGCGTTGTTGGGCTAGCGGAGACTTACAATGAGCAGTTATTC. It codes for CSVVGLAETYNEQLF.

This clonotype was counted many times. The V call is TRBV18, the J call TRBJ2-5; D possibly uses TRBD1 or TRBD2 (5 bases each). The V end lost 4 bases, the J end lost 0 bases, and 6 bases lay between the germline ends. The germline V gene encodes CDR1 KGHSH and CDR2 LQKENI. The CDR3 covers 13 residues. Written as DNA, the CDR3 is TGTGCCAGCTCACGGGGGTACCAAGAGACCCAGTACTTC. Protein product: CASSRGYQETQYF. Filled out from reference TRBV18 and TRBJ2-5, the complete variable domain reads NAGVMQNPRHLVRRRGQEARLRCSPMKGHSHVYWYRQLPEEGLKFMVYLQKENIIDESGMPKERFSAEFPKEGPSILRIQQVVRGDSAAYFCASSRGYQETQYFGPGTRLLVL.

This clonotype was recorded many times. Germline and junction disagree at one end, which may indicate a read error. V and J are TRBV20-1 and TRBJ1-3; D not resolved. CDR1 is DFQATT and CDR2 is SNEGSKA in the germline V gene (reference sequence). The CDR3 covers 12 residues. CDR3: CSARKGATSLLF. The CDR3, as DNA: TGCAGTGCTCGAAAGGGAGCGACGTCTCTTCTCTTT.

In its sample, this clonotype was seen many times. V usage is TRBV6-7 and J usage is TRBJ2-7; either TRBD1 or TRBD2 may fit D (5 bases each). TRBV6-7 is flagged as an ORF with uncertain function. The CDR3 covers 14 residues. V lost 5 bases to trimming and J lost 5 bases, with 16 bases between them. The CDR3 sequence is CASSTGPGFDEQYF. For the CDR3, the DNA is TGTGCCAGCAGTACAGGTCCGGGGTTCGACGAGCAGTACTTC.

This clonotype was observed many times. The J gene is TRBJ1-2, the V gene TRBV5-1; TRBD1 matches 7 bases. V lost 2 bases, J lost 4 bases, and 5 bases stayed unmatched. This CDR3 spans 14 amino acids. Germline CDR1 SGHRS, CDR2 YFSETQ. The chain's CDR3 is CASSFTGTAYGYTF. The CDR3 DNA sequence: TGCGCCAGCAGCTTTACCGGGACAGCCTATGGCTACACCTTC.

The chain uses TRBV18 and TRBJ2-7; 8 bases match TRBD1. Trimming cost V 3 bases and J 12 bases; bases outside gene matches: 13. CDR1 and CDR2 (germline): KGHSH, LQKENI. The CDR3 loop spans 14 amino acids. The CDR3 DNA follows: TGTGCCAGCTCACCCCCAAACTCAGGGGGCCCGTGGTACTTC. This translates into CASSPPNSGGPWYF.